This TCR beta chain was identified during a study of blood T cells in healthy people across ages. It was with a sample-barcoded 5' primer and a J-beta primer mix that a second PCR of about 7 to 12 cycles was run. TCRdb itself ran the 5' RACE reads through MiXCR, one entry per CDR3 protein. The table lists more than 800,000 distinct CDR3 sequences, 45% of them singletons. On this clonotype: The germline gene is not matched at one end of the junction; a read error may be the cause.

Sequenced: blood. The TCR sequence derives from a woman aged 60-75 years in good health.

CDR3 residues: CTTSRTGASGSYEQYF. CDR3 nucleotide sequence: TGTACCACCAGCAGGACGGGGGCTAGCGGCTCCTACGAGCAGTACTTC. The chain joins TRBV15 to TRBJ2-7; maybe TRBD2 (7 bases). CDR1 and CDR2 (germline): LNHNV, YYDKDF (reference sequence). The CDR3 runs to 16 residues.